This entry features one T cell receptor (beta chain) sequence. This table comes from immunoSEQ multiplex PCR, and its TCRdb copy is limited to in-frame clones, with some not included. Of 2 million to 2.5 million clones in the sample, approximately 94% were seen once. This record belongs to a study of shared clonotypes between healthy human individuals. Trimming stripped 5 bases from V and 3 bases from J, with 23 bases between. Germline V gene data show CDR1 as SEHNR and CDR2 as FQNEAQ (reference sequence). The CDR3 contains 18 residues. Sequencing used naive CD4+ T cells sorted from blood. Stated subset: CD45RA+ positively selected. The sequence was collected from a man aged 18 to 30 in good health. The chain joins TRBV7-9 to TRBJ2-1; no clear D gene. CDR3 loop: CASSKIYFDGTNYNEQFF. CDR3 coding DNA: TGTGCCAGCAGCAAAATATACTTCGACGGAACAAACTACAATGAGCAGTTCTTC.